The next 9 T cell receptor beta chains were all read from a single sample in a study of control samples from healthy donors and cancer patients. TCRdb's table, derived via immunoSEQ multiplex PCR, lists solely in-frame clones and lacks some. The sample carries about 45,000 clones, 70% recorded once. The specimen was formalin-fixed, paraffin-embedded tissue. The receptors originated from a male donor with melanoma.

This rearrangement joins TRBV14 to TRBJ2-1; 8 bases fit TRBD1. Losses at the gene ends were 4 bases for V and 3 bases for J; bases not matched to a gene: 8. The length of the CDR3 is 16 residues. Looked up from germline, CDR1 is SGHDN and CDR2 is FVKESK. The CDR3 nucleotides read TGTGCCAGCAGCCCAACGGGACAGGTGTTCTACAATGAGCAGTTCTTC. It is translated as CASSPTGQVFYNEQFF.

In its sample, this clone was seen a few times. The chain recombines TRBV4-1 with TRBJ2-5; D perhaps matches TRBD2 (5 bases). The V and J ends lost 1 base and 2 bases respectively, with 8 bases between them. The germline gives CDR1 MGHRA, CDR2 YSYEKL. The CDR3 covers 14 residues. CDR3 protein: CASSQGSGQETQYF. The CDR3 DNA is TGCGCCAGCAGCCAAGGTTCGGGACAAGAGACCCAGTACTTC.

This clone occurred a few times. The chain recombines TRBV12-3 or TRBV12-4 with TRBJ1-2, with D hard to call. The CDR3 length is 12 residues. Trimming pared 2 bases from V and 5 bases from J, leaving 6 bases between. The DNA of the CDR3 is TGTGCCAGCAGTTTACCGGGATATGGCTACACCTTC. Its translation: CASSLPGYGYTF.

The gene calls are TRBV18 and TRBJ2-1; no definite D call. CDR1 and CDR2 from the germline V gene are KGHSH and LQKENI. V was trimmed by 0 bases and J by 7 bases, leaving 4 bases between them. This CDR3 is 12 amino acids long. For the CDR3, the DNA is TGTGCCAGCTCACCACCGTTAAATGAGCAGTTCTTC. Amino acids: CASSPPLNEQFF.

J is TRBJ2-2 and V is TRBV18; TRBD2 matches 11 bases. Germline lookup yields CDR1 KGHSH and CDR2 LQKENI. The CDR3 totals 16 residues. The V and J ends lost 7 bases and 2 bases, in that order; junction bases with no gene match: 6. DNA of the CDR3: TGTGCCAGCTTATTTACTAGCGGGAGAAACACCGGGGAGCTGTTTTTT. Translating it yields CASLFTSGRNTGELFF.

Notes on this clone: One junction end does not reproduce the germline sequence, and a read error may be involved. The rearrangement links TRBV7-7 to TRBJ1-1, with TRBD1 matching 7 bases. Per germline, CDR1 SSHAT and CDR2 FNYEAQ (reference sequence). CDR3 length: 13 amino acids. The CDR3 DNA is TGTGCTAGCAGCCGAGGGGGCGGCACTGAAGCTTTCTTT. Encoded protein: CASSRGGGTEAFF.

This clone was counted between two and nine times. The chain links TRBV27 to TRBJ2-2; TRBD1 agrees at 10 bases. The ends lost 3 bases at V and 13 bases at J; junction bases unmatched: 8. The CDR3 consists of 14 residues. The germline CDR1 and CDR2 sequences are MNHEY and SMNVEV (reference sequence). CDR3 sequence: CASSFRQGAGGLFF. In nucleotides, the CDR3 is TGTGCCAGCAGTTTCCGACAGGGGGCGGGTGGGCTGTTTTTT.

This clone was recorded at least ten times. At the DNA level, this CDR3 is encoded by other sequences in the same sample as well. This chain's CDR3 is CASSLAETQYF. In DNA form, the CDR3 reads TGCGCCAGCAGCTTGGCCGAGACCCAGTACTTC. The chain combines TRBV5-1 with TRBJ2-5; D unclear. Germline V gene lookup returns CDR1 SGHRS and CDR2 YFSETQ. CDR3 length equals 11 residues. With 0 bases removed from V and 5 bases from J, the gap between germline ends came to 2 bases. The entire variable domain, with the rest obtained from reference TRBV5-1 and TRBJ2-5, is as follows: KAGVTQTPRYLIKTRGQQVTLSCSPISGHRSVSWYQQTPGQGLQFLFEYFSETQRNKGNFPGRFSGRQFSNSRSEMNVSTLELGDSALYLCASSLAETQYFGPGTRLLVL.

The J gene is TRBJ2-2, the V gene TRBV7-9, with 8 bases matching TRBD1. The trim removed 0 bases at V and 4 bases at J, leaving 4 bases unmatched. Germline loops: CDR1 SEHNR, CDR2 FQNEAQ (reference sequence). This CDR3 has 16 residues. The CDR3 loop reads CASSLATGQGTGELFF. CDR3 coding DNA: TGTGCCAGCAGCTTAGCGACTGGACAGGGCACCGGGGAGCTGTTTTTT. Combining the CDR3 with reference TRBV7-9 and TRBJ2-2 gives the whole variable domain DTGVSQNPRHKITKRGQNVTFRCDPISEHNRLYWYRQTLGQGPEFLTYFQNEAQLEKSRLLSDRFSAERPKGSFSTLEIQRTEQGDSAMYLCASSLATGQGTGELFFGEGSRLTVL.